What follows describes a single T cell receptor beta chain. Its specificity is not known. The data belong to a study of cytomegalovirus exposure and HLA in healthy donors. Whole-study findings and limits: Listed as cytomegalovirus-associated were over 150 TCR beta chains.

V lost 6 bases, J lost 0 bases, and 7 bases lay in between. Germline V lookup: CDR1 MNHEY, CDR2 SVGAGI. The CDR3 consists of 13 residues. TCRdb keeps only in-frame clones here, not all; method: immunoSEQ multiplex PCR. The sample lists about 50,000 clones, roughly 92% seen once, with around 1.1% in the top ten. The V call is TRBV6-5, the J call TRBJ2-3, with D hard to call. This TCR was recovered from a man between 18 and 29 years old in good health and CMV-seronegative. The sample comprised PBMCs. In DNA, the CDR3 is TGTGCCAGCAGCTCCCCGAGCACAGATACGCAGTATTTT. Protein sequence: CASSSPSTDTQYF.